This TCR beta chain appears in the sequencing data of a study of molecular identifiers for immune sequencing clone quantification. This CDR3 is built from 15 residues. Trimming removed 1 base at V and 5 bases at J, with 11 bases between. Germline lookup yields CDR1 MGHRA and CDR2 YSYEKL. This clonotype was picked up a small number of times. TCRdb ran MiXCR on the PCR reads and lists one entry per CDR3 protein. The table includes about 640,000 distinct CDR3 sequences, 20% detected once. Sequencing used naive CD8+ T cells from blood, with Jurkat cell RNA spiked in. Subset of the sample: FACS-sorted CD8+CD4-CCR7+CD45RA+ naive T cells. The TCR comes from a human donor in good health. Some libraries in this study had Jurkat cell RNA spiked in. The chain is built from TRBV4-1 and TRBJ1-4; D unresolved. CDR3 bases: TGCGCCAGCAGCCAAGTCGAACAGCTCAATGAAAAACTGTTTTTT. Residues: CASSQVEQLNEKLFF.